The source of this T cell receptor beta chain is a study of T-cell reconstitution after alpha-beta-depleted transplantation in children. V was clipped by 3 bases and J by 2 bases, with 20 bases between them. Germline V CDR1 and CDR2: DFQATT, SNEGSKA (reference sequence). This CDR3 comprises 16 residues. Preparing the TCRbeta library involved the use of unique molecular identifiers. TCRdb re-called the PCR reads through MiXCR, storing one row per CDR3 protein. Among around 490,000 distinct CDR3 sequences listed, over 10% were seen once. In this sample, this clonotype turned up a few times. The sample was PBMCs, mostly from graft donor cells, taken 180 days after TCRalphabeta/CD19-depleted stem cell transplant. This chain joins TRBV20-1 and TRBJ2-7; TRBD2 is a possible D gene (7 bases). The TCR sequence derives from a female patient under 10 years old who had a stem cell transplant for aplastic anemia, so the T cells may come from the graft donor. CDR3 bases: TGCAGTGCTAGTGCGTGGGGGGGCGAATGGCCCTACGAGCAGTACTTC. This sequence encodes CSASAWGGEWPYEQYF.